This passage covers 27 T cell receptor beta chains from one sample sequenced in a study of human T cells and chemical hapten exposure. Each CDR3 protein gets one entry after TCRdb re-called the RACE reads with MiXCR. The sample holds 150,000 to 200,000 distinct CDR3 sequences, 25% to 30% seen once. Documented time point: patch test 3, about 24 weeks after DPC sensitization. Treatment noted: therapeutic diphenylcyclopropenone sensitization with weekly scalp DPC. The sample here was whole blood, taken in connection with sensitization to the hapten diphenylcyclopropenone (DPC). The receptor source for this set is a woman aged 18-29 years with alopecia areata. Some clones in this sample may be carry-over from other donors' samples.

The genes are TRBV20-1 and TRBJ1-2, with D hard to call. The CDR3 loop spans 14 amino acids. V lost 6 bases and J lost 0, with 14 bases in between. From germline, CDR1 is DFQATT and CDR2 SNEGSKA (reference sequence). Here the CDR3 DNA reads TGCAGTGCCCCTCCGGACTCGGCTAACTATGGCTACACCTTC. Its translation: CSAPPDSANYGYTF.

This chain connects TRBV4-3 to TRBJ2-3; D call uncertain. V was trimmed by 2 bases and J by 4 bases, leaving 10 bases between them. CDR3 length equals 14 residues. The germline V gene has CDR1 LGHNA and CDR2 YSLEER. This CDR3 reads CASSQYPPADTQYF. The CDR3 nucleotides read TGCGCCAGCAGCCAATACCCCCCGGCAGATACGCAGTATTTT.

The rearrangement links TRBV27 to TRBJ2-2, with TRBD1 matching 8 bases. With V trimmed by 5 bases and J by 6 bases, 8 bases remained unmatched. This CDR3 spans 15 amino acids. Per the germline V gene, CDR1 is MNHEY and CDR2 is SMNVEV (reference sequence). CDR3: CASSLGDRPAGELFF. In DNA, the CDR3 is TGTGCCAGCAGTCTAGGGGACAGGCCGGCCGGGGAGCTGTTTTTT.

The chain uses TRBV4-2 and TRBJ1-1; D gene ambiguous. Per the germline V gene, CDR1 is LGHNA and CDR2 is YNFKEQ. The V end was cut by 1 base, the J end by 0 bases, with 18 bases between. CDR3 length equals 18 residues. The CDR3 nucleotides are TGTGCCAGCAGCCAAGTTCTCCTGGGCCGCCGACTGAACACTGAAGCTTTCTTT. Amino acids: CASSQVLLGRRLNTEAFF.

The rearrangement uses TRBV7-8 and TRBJ1-5, with D possibly TRBD1 on 5 matching bases. The CDR3 extends over 11 amino acids. From germline, CDR1 is SGHVS and CDR2 FQNEAQ. V lost 8 bases, J lost 4 bases, and 6 bases lay in between. The CDR3 region has the DNA TGTGCCAGCGGGGGGAATCAGCCCCAGCATTTT. It codes for CASGGNQPQHF.

The rearrangement joins TRBV20-1 to TRBJ2-3; TRBD2 matches at 10 bases. V was pared by 4 bases and J by 2 bases, with 6 bases of the junction left unmatched. CDR1 and CDR2 (germline): DFQATT, SNEGSKA (reference sequence). The CDR3 runs to 15 residues. CDR3: CSANELAGTTDTQYF. The CDR3 DNA reads TGCAGTGCTAACGAACTAGCGGGGACCACAGATACGCAGTATTTT.

The V gene is TRBV6-4, the J gene TRBJ2-1; D is undetermined. Trimming took off 3 bases at V and 8 bases at J, with 8 bases between the two ends. Germline CDR1 reads MRHNA; CDR2 reads SNTAGT. This CDR3 has 12 amino acids. DNA of the CDR3: TGTGCCAGCAGTGAGGGGTCCGATGAGCAGTTCTTC. Amino acid sequence: CASSEGSDEQFF.

This clonotype has a handful of counts. The rearrangement links TRBV6-5 to TRBJ2-5; TRBD2 agrees at 7 bases. Germline loops: CDR1 MNHEY, CDR2 SVGAGI. With V trimmed by 7 bases and J by 5 bases, 7 bases remained unmatched. The CDR3 is 13 amino acids. CDR3 bases: TGTGCCAGCAAACTAAGCGGGACGGAGACCCAGTACTTC. It yields the protein CASKLSGTETQYF.

The table lists this clonotype with a few counts. The chain carries TRBV7-2 and TRBJ2-1, with 12 bases matching TRBD1. CDR1 is SGHTA and CDR2 is FQGNSA in the germline V gene. The ends lost 4 bases at V and 9 bases at J; junction bases unmatched: 4. CDR3 length: 14 residues. CDR3 sequence reads: CASSWGTGGTEQFF. As DNA, the CDR3 is TGTGCCAGCAGCTGGGGGACAGGGGGCACTGAGCAGTTCTTC.

The chain has TRBV30 and TRBJ2-3, with unresolved D. Germline V CDR1 and CDR2: GTSNPN, SVGIG (reference sequence). This CDR3 spans 10 amino acids. Trimming left V 5 bases short and J 6 bases short, with 6 bases between. CDR3 DNA: TGTGCCTGGTTGAAGGATACGCAGTATTTT. Amino acid sequence: CAWLKDTQYF.

The CDR3 nucleotides read TGTGCCAGCAGCGTATCTCGTAGTGGTGAGCAGTTCTTC. Residues: CASSVSRSGEQFF. The gene calls are TRBV9 and TRBJ2-1; no definite D call. V was cut by 1 base and J by 9 bases, with 11 bases left in between. Germline CDR1 SGDLS, CDR2 YYNGEE. This CDR3 contains 13 residues.

There are a few counts of this clonotype. The V and J genes are TRBV6-2 or TRBV6-3 and TRBJ2-7, with D uncertain. V lost 1 base and J lost 5, with 18 bases in between. The CDR3 has 16 amino acids. From germline, CDR1 is MNHEY and CDR2 SVGEGT. In nucleotides, the CDR3 is TGTGCCAGCAGTTACTTCCCGGGCCAACTCCAGGACGAGCAGTACTTC. Its protein product is CASSYFPGQLQDEQYF.

This clonotype was counted between two and nine times. The rearrangement joins TRBV29-1 to TRBJ2-7, with 8 bases that match TRBD2. The CDR3 totals 11 residues. The V and J ends lost 2 bases and 6 bases, in that order; junction bases with no gene match: 0. Germline lookup yields CDR1 SQVTM and CDR2 ANQGSEA. CDR3 bases: TGCAGCGTTGAACGGGGGGGCGAGCAGTACTTC. Its protein product is CSVERGGEQYF.

The genes are TRBV6-5 and TRBJ2-2; the D gene is possibly TRBD2 (5 bases). Germline CDR1 and CDR2: MNHEY and SVGAGI. This CDR3 spans 14 amino acids. Trimming pared 4 bases from V and 6 bases from J, leaving 12 bases between. The chain's CDR3 is CASSSWRAAGELFF. CDR3 DNA: TGTGCCAGCAGTTCATGGCGGGCCGCCGGGGAGCTGTTTTTT.

The chain employs TRBV4-1 and TRBJ1-2, with D uncertain. The CDR3 runs to 13 residues. Germline assignment: CDR1 MGHRA and CDR2 YSYEKL. The V end was cut by 0 bases, the J end by 9 bases, with 11 bases between. In DNA, the CDR3 is TGCGCCAGCAGCCAAGAGGCAGCGGATCGCTACACCTTC. Its translation: CASSQEAADRYTF.

The chain recombines TRBV3-1 with TRBJ2-2; D is perhaps TRBD1 (6 bases). The germline CDR1 and CDR2 sequences are LGHDT and YNNKEL (reference sequence). The CDR3 runs 14 residues. V lost 9 bases to trimming and J lost 0 bases, with 11 bases between them. DNA of the CDR3: TGTGCCAGTGGACAGAACTCGAACACCGGGGAGCTGTTTTTT. Its protein product is CASGQNSNTGELFF.

V usage is TRBV6-2 or TRBV6-3 and J usage is TRBJ2-7, with TRBD2 as a possible D gene (6 bases). CDR3 length equals 12 residues. Germline CDR1 reads MNHEY; CDR2 reads SVGEGT. Deletions cut 10 bases from V and 2 bases from J, with 12 bases between. The DNA for the CDR3 is TGTGCCACTTACGGAGGGCCCTACGAGCAGTACTTC. Amino acids: CATYGGPYEQYF.

This clonotype showed up many times. The CDR3 protein is CASSYSTLAGSPLHF. The CDR3 nucleotides are TGTGCCAGCAGTTACTCGACGTTGGCTGGGTCACCCCTCCACTTT. The rearrangement links TRBV6-2 or TRBV6-3 to TRBJ1-6; D is undetermined. CDR1 is MNHEY and CDR2 is SVGEGT in the germline V gene. CDR3 length equals 15 residues. Trimming took 0 bases from V and 10 from J, leaving 13 bases between them.

This clonotype was seen more than once but under ten times. V usage is TRBV29-1 and J usage is TRBJ1-2, with D maybe TRBD1 (5 bases). This CDR3 is 15 amino acids long. V gave up 5 bases and J gave up 0 bases, with 16 bases separating them. Per germline, CDR1 SQVTM and CDR2 ANQGSEA. CDR3 in amino acids: CSVLAGGGPNYGYTF. The CDR3 nucleotides read TGCAGCGTTTTGGCCGGGGGGGGTCCTAACTATGGCTACACCTTC.

This clonotype was observed a single time. V usage is TRBV2 and J usage is TRBJ1-4; 9 bases line up with TRBD1. Trimming took 6 bases from V and 8 from J; bases not matched to a gene: 4. Looked up from germline, CDR1 is SNHLY and CDR2 is FYNNEI. CDR3 length: 13 amino acids. The CDR3 loop is CASSRDRVEKLFF. DNA for the CDR3: TGTGCCAGCAGCCGGGACAGGGTCGAAAAACTGTTTTTT.

This clonotype appeared once. The chain employs TRBV6-5 and TRBJ1-6; TRBD1 aligns across 7 bases. J gave up 10 bases and V 6 bases, and 12 bases lay outside the gene matches. The CDR3 length is 15 residues. The germline gives CDR1 MNHEY, CDR2 SVGAGI. In nucleotides, the CDR3 is TGTGCCAGCAGCCTTACGACAGGGAGAGACTCACCCCTCCACTTT. It is translated as CASSLTTGRDSPLHF.

As to this clonotype: Germline is not matched at one junction end, which may reflect a read error. This rearrangement joins TRBV7-7 to TRBJ2-2, with 8 positions matching TRBD2. Germline CDR1 is SSHAT and CDR2 is FNYEAQ (reference sequence). CDR3 length equals 16 residues. CDR3 in DNA: TGTGCTAGCAGCCCAACGGGGGGGCCTAACACCGGGGAGCTGTTTTTT. It encodes CASSPTGGPNTGELFF.

This clonotype was observed a few times. This rearrangement joins TRBV29-1 to TRBJ2-1, with TRBD2 matching 8 bases. V lost 7 bases and J lost 6; bases outside the gene matches: 5. The CDR3 contains 12 residues. The V gene's germline CDR1 is SQVTM and CDR2 ANQGSEA. The CDR3 is CSAGRAVNEQFF. The DNA of the CDR3 is TGCAGCGCCGGGAGGGCGGTCAATGAGCAGTTCTTC.

The CDR3 DNA is TGCGCCAGCAGCTTTGGAGGGGAGTATAGTGATGAGCAGTTCTTC. Its protein product is CASSFGGEYSDEQFF. V gene TRBV5-1 combines with J gene TRBJ2-1, with a possible D match to TRBD2 (6 bases). Trimming pared 2 bases from V and 8 bases from J, leaving 17 bases between. Germline CDR1 reads SGHRS; CDR2 reads YFSETQ. This CDR3 is 15 amino acids long.

This clonotype was seen only a few times. The chain is built from TRBV6-5 and TRBJ1-3; D ambiguous. The V end was cut by 8 bases, the J end by 7 bases, with 9 bases between. The CDR3 extends over 11 amino acids. Germline V gene data show CDR1 as MNHEY and CDR2 as SVGAGI. The DNA for the CDR3 is TGTGCCAGCGAGGCGGGGAACACCATATATTTT. Translated: CASEAGNTIYF.

This chain joins TRBV6-2 or TRBV6-3 and TRBJ2-5, with TRBD1 identical over 7 bases. Germline lookup yields CDR1 MNHEY and CDR2 SVGEGT. The length of the CDR3 is 16 residues. Unmatched junction bases numbered 9, after V lost 0 bases and J lost 5 bases. CDR3 residues: CASSYSDEGTDETQYF. The CDR3 region has the DNA TGTGCCAGCAGTTACTCCGATGAAGGGACAGACGAGACCCAGTACTTC.

The chain joins TRBV11-2 to TRBJ2-1; the D gene is possibly TRBD2 (5 bases). Germline CDR1 SGHAT, CDR2 FQNNGV. V was shortened by 5 bases and J by 12 bases, with 14 bases between the two germline ends. The CDR3 sequence is 12 residues long. CDR3 in amino acids: CASSPLSAGQFF. For the CDR3, the DNA is TGTGCCAGCAGCCCCCTCAGCGCGGGGCAGTTCTTC.